This entry lists 12 T cell receptor beta chains sequenced from one sample in a study of vaccination effects on CD4 cells after COVID-19. Libraries were prepared by immunoSEQ multiplex PCR; TCRdb keeps only in-frame clonotypes and omits some of them. Seen here are some 8,000 clones, 60% to 75% observed once, and the top ten hold approximately 12%. These receptors' targets are unknown. Expansion with viral peptide pools was applied to antigen-specific CD4+ T cells by the ViraFEST assay prior to sequencing. It was after roughly ten days of culture that CD4+ T cells were isolated. Sequenced here: CD4+ T cells from PBMCs cultured with HCoV-229E spike peptides, sampled before COVID-19 vaccination. These receptors were obtained from a human donor who received a COVID-19 vaccine.

The chain employs TRBV19 and TRBJ2-7; TRBD2 matches at 7 bases. The CDR3 runs 20 residues. V trimming: 4 bases; J trimming: 2 bases; junction bases outside the gene matches: 23. The germline gives CDR1 LNHDA, CDR2 SQIVND (reference sequence). The CDR3: CASSTPSGLSWKDAPYEQYF. The DNA for the CDR3 is TGTGCCAGTAGTACCCCTAGCGGATTAAGCTGGAAGGACGCTCCCTACGAGCAGTACTTC.

This clone showed up just a few times. The rearrangement links TRBV6-5 to TRBJ1-2; tentative D call: TRBD1 (5 bases). Germline V gene data show CDR1 as MNHEY and CDR2 as SVGAGI. The V end lost 0 bases, the J end lost 0 bases, and 8 bases lay between the germline ends. This CDR3 has 15 amino acids. This CDR3 is CASSYSRQSNYGYTF. The DNA for the CDR3 is TGTGCCAGCAGTTACTCGCGACAGTCTAACTATGGCTACACCTTC.

The chain recombines TRBV12-3 or TRBV12-4 with TRBJ2-7, with a possible D match to TRBD2 (5 bases). The CDR3 covers 12 residues. V lost 5 bases, J lost 4 bases, and 9 bases lay in between. CDR3 in amino acids: CASSPRRYEQYF. For the CDR3, the DNA is TGTGCCAGCAGTCCCCGGAGGTACGAGCAGTACTTC.

This clone was counted a few times. The CDR3 DNA is TGTGCCAGCAGTGTTGGAGTTGGCGAGCAGTACTTC. Its protein is CASSVGVGEQYF. J is TRBJ2-7 and V is TRBV25-1; D is ambiguous. This CDR3 is 12 amino acids long. Germline assignment: CDR1 MGHDK and CDR2 SYGVNS. V lost 4 bases and J 6 bases, leaving 10 bases between the germline ends.

The sample holds a few counts of this clone. The chain carries TRBV11-3 and TRBJ2-1; D may match TRBD1 or TRBD2 (5 bases each). Germline CDR1 is SGHNT and CDR2 is YENEEA. The CDR3 runs 14 residues. The V end was cut by 2 bases, the J end by 8 bases, with 13 bases between. The CDR3 DNA reads TGTGCCAGCAGCTTAATGGGGGTCAGGGATGAGCAGTTCTTC. Translation gives CASSLMGVRDEQFF.

This clone was seen a few times. The rearrangement uses TRBV11-2 and TRBJ1-5; D gene ambiguous. From germline, CDR1 is SGHAT and CDR2 FQNNGV. The V end lost 3 bases, the J end lost 9 bases, and 12 bases lay between the germline ends. The CDR3 runs to 13 residues. For the CDR3, the DNA is TGTGCCAGCAGCTTCGATGGGTCGGGGCCCCAGCATTTT. Protein product: CASSFDGSGPQHF.

This clone occurred a few times. This chain connects TRBV27 to TRBJ2-2, with 8 nucleotides matching TRBD1. CDR3 length: 15 residues. The trim removed 6 bases at V and 4 bases at J, leaving 7 bases unmatched. Germline V CDR1 and CDR2: MNHEY, SMNVEV (reference sequence). The CDR3 region has the DNA TGTGCCAGCAGCCCGACAGGGGTTATCACCGGGGAGCTGTTTTTT. It is translated as CASSPTGVITGELFF.

The V gene is TRBV7-2, the J gene TRBJ1-2, with TRBD1 matching 8 bases. J lost 7 bases, V lost 1 base, and 11 bases had no gene match. Germline V gene sequence: CDR1 SGHTA, CDR2 FQGNSA. The CDR3 extends over 16 amino acids. CDR3 DNA: TGTGCCAGCAGCTTAGAGGTCCTGGCAGGGGGCTCTGGCTACACCTTC. The encoded protein is CASSLEVLAGGSGYTF.

A few counts support this clone. The CDR3 coding sequence is TGTGCAAGTCGCCCAAGGACAGGGGTGAAGAACACTGAAGCTTTCTTT. Translating it yields CASRPRTGVKNTEAFF. The chain employs TRBV12-2 and TRBJ1-1; the table gives TRBD1 as D, unverified against the DNA. TRBV12-2 is annotated as a pseudogene. The CDR3 contains 16 residues.

The V call is TRBV29-1, the J call TRBJ2-3, with TRBD2 matching over 7 bases. CDR1 is SQVTM, CDR2 ANQGSEA, per germline. This CDR3 comprises 15 residues. V was pared by 4 bases and J by 1 base, with 8 bases of the junction left unmatched. CDR3 nucleotides: TGCAGCGTTGCACGGGGCCTAGCGGGCACAGATACGCAGTATTTT. Translation gives CSVARGLAGTDTQYF.

This rearrangement joins TRBV14 to TRBJ1-1, with a possible D match to TRBD1 (6 bases). Germline CDR1 reads SGHDN; CDR2 reads FVKESK. The CDR3 contains 15 residues. Trimming took off 4 bases at V and 0 bases at J, with 12 bases between the two ends. In DNA, the CDR3 is TGTGCCAGCAGCCGATTGGACAGAATGAACACTGAAGCTTTCTTT. Translating gives CASSRLDRMNTEAFF. Based on the CDR3 plus reference TRBV14 and TRBJ1-1, the full variable domain is EAGVTQFPSHSVIEKGQTVTLRCDPISGHDNLYWYRRVMGKEIKFLLHFVKESKQDESGMPNNRFLAERTGGTYSTLKVQPAELEDSGVYFCASSRLDRMNTEAFFGQGTRLTVV.

The chain has TRBV27 and TRBJ1-2; D is perhaps TRBD1 (5 bases). V was trimmed by 0 bases and J by 6 bases, leaving 11 bases between them. This CDR3 spans 14 amino acids. CDR1 is MNHEY and CDR2 is SMNVEV in the germline V gene (reference sequence). The CDR3: CASSLSKGKNGYTF. The CDR3 DNA is TGTGCCAGCAGTTTATCCAAGGGGAAAAATGGCTACACCTTC.